This TCR beta chain was sequenced in a study of blood T cell repertoires in COVID-19. Background on the study: Donors in the United States, Italy and Spain gave samples during acute or convalescent COVID-19. T cells, B-cell-depleted T cells, or PBMCs supplied cDNA or gDNA.

Original data processing: The assay estimated nucleated cells by amplifying reference gene primers. Here immunoSEQ multiplex PCR was the method, and the copy in TCRdb shows in-frame clones only, minus some. V and J calls and clone size are as listed in that table; D and trimming were resolved from the DNA. The table lists fewer than 200,000 clones, approximately 86% of them singletons, with more than 7.5% in the top ten. Germline loops: CDR1 MNHEY, CDR2 SVGAGI. The CDR3 sequence is 14 residues long. The V segment lost 4 bases and the J segment 5 bases; nucleotides outside the gene matches: 4. The gene calls are TRBV6-5 and TRBJ2-1; 8 bases align to TRBD2. Sequencing input: peripheral blood. This TCR was sampled from a man aged 50-60 years with active or convalescent COVID-19. CDR3 coding DNA: TGTGCCAGCAGTTCCCGGGGGGGACACAATGAGCAGTTCTTC. Its translation: CASSSRGGHNEQFF.